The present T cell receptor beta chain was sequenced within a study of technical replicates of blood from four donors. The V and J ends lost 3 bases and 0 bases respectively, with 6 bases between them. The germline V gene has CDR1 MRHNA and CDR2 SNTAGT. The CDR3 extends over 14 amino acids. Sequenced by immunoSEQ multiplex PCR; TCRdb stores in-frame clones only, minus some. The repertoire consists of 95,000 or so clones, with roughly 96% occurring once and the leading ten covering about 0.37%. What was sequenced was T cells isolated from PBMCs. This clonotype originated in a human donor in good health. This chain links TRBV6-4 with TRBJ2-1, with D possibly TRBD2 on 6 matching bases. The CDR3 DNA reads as TGTGCCAGCAGTGAGGAGGGCTCCTACAATGAGCAGTTCTTC. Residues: CASSEEGSYNEQFF.